The TCR beta chain under discussion was sequenced for a study of cytomegalovirus exposure and HLA in healthy donors. General study points: With DRB1 most and HLA-C fewest, TCR association rates differed between HLA loci in a later analysis. A missense variant in DCLRE1C was later tied to TCR beta V- and J-gene trimming. Beyond CMV serostatus, there was no information to go on about immune exposure.

Samples came from healthy bone marrow donors. On this clone: The antigen is undetermined.

The study ran its PCR with 60 Vbeta and 13 Jbeta primers. Sequencing used immunoSEQ multiplex PCR; TCRdb keeps in-frame clones, though not all of them. This sample has over 150,000 clones; around 82% occur once, and the top ten carry around 14%. What was sequenced was PBMCs. The sequence came from a woman in her fifties or sixties in good health and CMV-seropositive.

The CDR3 region is CSVVLAGVASYNEQFF. DNA of the CDR3: TGCAGCGTTGTACTAGCGGGGGTAGCGTCCTACAATGAGCAGTTCTTC. V gene TRBV29-1 combines with J gene TRBJ2-1; TRBD2 aligns across 11 bases. The V segment lost 4 bases and the J segment 1 base; nucleotides outside the gene matches: 6. Looked up from germline, CDR1 is SQVTM and CDR2 is ANQGSEA. This CDR3 comprises 16 residues.